This TCR beta chain emerged from a study of chemoradiotherapy in HPV16-positive cancers. This table comes from immunoSEQ multiplex PCR, and its TCRdb copy is limited to in-frame clones, with some not included. This repertoire shows around 22,000 clones, about nine tenths found once; its top ten account for about 17%. The CDR3 covers 16 residues. The germline V gene encodes CDR1 SEHNR and CDR2 FQNEAQ (reference sequence). The V and J ends lost 1 base and 8 bases, in that order; junction bases with no gene match: 4. The chain combines TRBV7-9 with TRBJ2-1, with 14 nucleotides matching TRBD2. Specimen: blood, collected from a patient who underwent chemoradiotherapy. The receptor was isolated from a human donor with HPV-associated anogenital cancer. CDR3 loop: CASSLEPGLAGDEQFF. The CDR3 bases are TGTGCCAGCAGCTTAGAGCCGGGACTAGCGGGAGATGAGCAGTTCTTC.